The entry below describes one T cell receptor (beta chain). This specimen comes from a study of blood T cells in healthy people across ages. The CDR3 covers 21 residues. V gave up 0 bases and J gave up 0 bases; unmatched junction bases: 12. Germline V gives CDR1 DFQATT, CDR2 SNEGSKA (reference sequence). Primers used in a second PCR of about 6 to 11 cycles were a sample-barcoded 5' primer and a J-beta primer mix. TCRdb re-called the 5' RACE reads with MiXCR, one entry per CDR3 protein. This sample has some 1 million distinct CDR3 sequences, with 45% found just once. The sequencing input was blood. The J gene is TRBJ2-1, the V gene TRBV20-1; 15 bases align to TRBD2. The receptor was derived from a woman in her sixties in good health. The CDR3 DNA reads TGCAGTGCTAGAGATGGGGGGACTAGCGGGAGGAGGGGAAGCTCCTACAATGAGCAGTTCTTC. Its protein product is CSARDGGTSGRRGSSYNEQFF.